Each of the 20 T cell receptor beta chains below was sequenced from the same sample in a study of T cell repertoires in aging, cancer and after chemotherapy. TRB rearrangements spanning V, D and J were amplified using mixed TRB-A/B primers. Using its own MiXCR run on the multiplex PCR reads, TCRdb lists one record per CDR3 protein. Of 13,000 or so distinct CDR3 sequences listed, roughly 24% are singletons. The template was genomic DNA from peripheral blood, not RNA. The sequencing sample was made of blood. The receptor set was obtained from a human donor in good health.

In its sample, this clonotype was seen a few times. The chain combines TRBV12-3 or TRBV12-4 with TRBJ2-7; TRBD2 matches 9 bases. The CDR3 extends over 12 amino acids. The V gene end was trimmed by 6 bases and the J gene end by 6 bases; junction bases not matched to a gene: 3. The CDR3 loop is CASSRTSAEQYF. The CDR3 DNA is TGTGCCAGCAGCCGGACTAGCGCCGAGCAGTACTTC.

By share, this clonotype counts as medium-sized (0.01 to 0.1%). V and J are TRBV12-3 or TRBV12-4 and TRBJ1-2; 11 nucleotides line up with TRBD1. V lost 2 bases and J lost 2; bases outside the gene matches: 7. The CDR3 is 17 residues long. The CDR3 nucleotides are TGTGCCAGCAGTTTAAGGGCGGGGACAGGGGGAAACTATGGCTACACCTTC. This encodes CASSLRAGTGGNYGYTF.

This clonotype was counted between two and nine times. CDR3 DNA sequence: TGTGCCAGCAGCGAGTGGGACAGGGGGCGCGAGGGTGTCACCGGGGAGCTGTTTTTT. This translates into CASSEWDRGREGVTGELFF. The chain recombines TRBV7-9 with TRBJ2-2; the match to TRBD1 covers 12 bases. The CDR3 has 19 residues. Germline CDR1 reads SEHNR; CDR2 reads FQNEAQ (reference sequence). V lost 5 bases to trimming and J lost 4 bases; unmatched junction nucleotides: 14.

The chain links TRBV20-1 to TRBJ1-5; 10 bases map to TRBD1. Germline V CDR1 and CDR2: DFQATT, SNEGSKA (reference sequence). V trimming: 0 bases; J trimming: 0 bases; junction bases outside the gene matches: 8. This CDR3 spans 18 amino acids. The CDR3 DNA follows: TGCAGTGCTAGAGAATGGGACAGGGGAGTTTATAGCAATCAGCCCCAGCATTTT. Amino acid sequence: CSAREWDRGVYSNQPQHF.

This clonotype occurred a few times. The CDR3 protein is CASSPYSTGIDQPQHF. CDR3 nucleotide sequence: TGTGCCAGCAGCCCTTACTCGACAGGGATTGATCAGCCCCAGCATTTT. The V call is TRBV7-2, the J call TRBJ1-5; 7 nucleotides align to TRBD1. V shed 5 bases and J 5 bases; nucleotides not matched to a gene: 12. Germline-derived CDR1 and CDR2 are SGHTA and FQGNSA. The CDR3 runs to 16 residues.

This clonotype is termed medium-sized. This rearrangement joins TRBV19 to TRBJ1-6; D is ambiguous. CDR3 size: 14 residues. V lost 5 bases to trimming and J lost 6 bases, with 11 bases between them. Germline loops: CDR1 LNHDA, CDR2 SQIVND (reference sequence). CDR3 loop: CASSPYVSNSPLHF. The CDR3 DNA reads as TGTGCCAGTAGTCCGTACGTGAGTAATTCACCCCTCCACTTT.

V and J are TRBV15 and TRBJ2-7; 8 positions agree with TRBD1. J lost 1 base, V lost 4 bases, and 6 bases had no gene match. Germline assignment: CDR1 LNHNV and CDR2 YYDKDF (reference sequence). The CDR3 runs 15 residues. For the CDR3, the DNA is TGTGCCACCAGCAAAGGCGGGACAGGTTCCTACGAGCAGTACTTC. This gives the protein CATSKGGTGSYEQYF.

The sample holds one count of this clonotype. Just one base apart from a much larger clone, this may be a read error. The final CDR3 position lacks the conserved phenylalanine or tryptophan, pointing to a likely read error. The gene calls are TRBV27 and TRBJ2-6, with D maybe TRBD2 (5 bases). Germline CDR1 reads MNHEY; CDR2 reads SMNVEV (reference sequence). Trimming left V 8 bases short and J 0 bases short, with 20 bases between. CDR3 length: 18 amino acids. CDR3 nucleotides: TGTGCCAGCCGGGGTGGCGTCCGAGCAAGCTCTGGGGCCAACGTCCTGACTTCC. Its translation is CASRGGVRASSGANVLTS.

Turning to this clonotype: A much bigger clone sits one base away, suggesting this may be a read error. V usage is TRBV7-2 and J usage is TRBJ2-3; possibly TRBD2 for D (6 bases). This CDR3 has 15 amino acids. V dropped 2 bases and J dropped 3 bases, with 12 bases sitting between them. The germline gives CDR1 SGHTA, CDR2 FQGNSA. The CDR3 protein is CASSLIGGRTDTQYF. The DNA for the CDR3 is TGTGCCAGCAGCTTAATCGGGGGTAGGACAGATACGCAGTATTTT.

This clonotype has more than one count but fewer than ten. The V call is TRBV7-2, the J call TRBJ2-3; 8 bases fit TRBD2. The CDR3 consists of 13 residues. V was pared by 5 bases and J by 7 bases, with 5 bases of the junction left unmatched. Germline V CDR1 and CDR2: SGHTA, FQGNSA. CDR3 nucleotides: TGTGCCAGCAGCCGGGGGGGGGAGAATACGCAGTATTTT. Encoded protein: CASSRGGENTQYF.

This sequence joins TRBV19 and TRBJ1-4; perhaps TRBD1 as D (6 bases). V was shortened by 6 bases and J by 5 bases, with 10 bases between the two germline ends. Germline-derived CDR1 and CDR2 are LNHDA and SQIVND (reference sequence). The CDR3 is made up of 13 amino acids. CDR3 region: CASSRQENEKLFF. CDR3 bases: TGTGCCAGTAGCCGACAGGAAAATGAAAAACTGTTTTTT.

The CDR3 protein is CATSREALSSYNEQFF. CDR3 nucleotides: TGTGCCACCAGCAGAGAGGCCCTCAGCTCCTACAATGAGCAGTTCTTC. This chain connects TRBV15 to TRBJ2-1, with D uncertain. CDR1 is LNHNV, CDR2 YYDKDF, per germline (reference sequence). The CDR3 contains 16 residues. V lost 0 bases to trimming and J lost 0 bases, with 9 bases between them. Using reference TRBV15 and TRBJ2-1 for the parts outside the CDR3, the full variable domain is DAMVIQNPRYQVTQFGKPVTLSCSQTLNHNVMYWYQQKSSQAPKLLFHYYDKDFNNEADTPDNFQSRRPNTSFCFLDIRSPGLGDTAMYLCATSREALSSYNEQFFGPGTRLTVL.

This rearrangement joins TRBV5-1 to TRBJ2-2; TRBD2 matches at 10 bases. J lost 4 bases, V lost 2 bases, and 8 bases had no gene match. Looked up from germline, CDR1 is SGHRS and CDR2 is YFSETQ. The CDR3 has 17 residues. The CDR3 sequence: CASSLTAGGRVTGELFF. The CDR3 nucleotides read TGCGCCAGCAGCTTAACAGCGGGGGGGCGTGTCACCGGGGAGCTGTTTTTT.

Here the CDR3 reads CASSPPVTDTQYF. The CDR3 DNA follows: TGTGCCAGCTCACCACCGGTCACAGATACGCAGTATTTT. The chain joins TRBV18 to TRBJ2-3; no reliable D call. The V end lost 0 bases, the J end lost 2 bases, and 3 bases lay between the germline ends. CDR1 and CDR2 (germline): KGHSH, LQKENI. The CDR3 is made up of 13 amino acids.

The chain joins TRBV28 to TRBJ1-1; 9 nucleotides align to TRBD1. The V and J ends lost 6 bases and 11 bases, in that order; junction bases with no gene match: 7. The CDR3 contains 12 residues. Germline-derived CDR1 and CDR2 are MDHEN and SYDVKM. In DNA, the CDR3 is TGTGCCAGCAGCAACGGACAGGGGATTGCTTTCTTT. Its protein product is CASSNGQGIAFF. Supplemented by reference TRBV28 and TRBJ1-1, the full variable domain reads DVKVTQSSRYLVKRTGEKVFLECVQDMDHENMFWYRQDPGLGLRLIYFSYDVKMKEKGDIPEGYSVSREKKERFSLILESASTNQTSMYLCASSNGQGIAFFGQGTRLTVV.

This clonotype came up a few times. V and J are TRBV4-2 and TRBJ2-7; no clear D gene. Trimming pared 0 bases from V and 0 bases from J, leaving 12 bases between. The CDR3 totals 16 residues. The germline CDR1 and CDR2 sequences are LGHNA and YNFKEQ. The CDR3 DNA sequence: TGTGCCAGCAGCCAAGATCCAAACGGCGGCTCCTACGAGCAGTACTTC. It specifies CASSQDPNGGSYEQYF.

This clonotype has more than one count but fewer than ten. The chain carries TRBV7-2 and TRBJ2-2; 9 bases match TRBD1. Germline V CDR1 and CDR2: SGHTA, FQGNSA. J lost 2 bases, V lost 5 bases, and 6 bases had no gene match. This CDR3 spans 16 amino acids. The CDR3 DNA is TGTGCCAGCAGCCAACAGGGGGCAGTTAACACCGGGGAGCTGTTTTTT. The encoded protein is CASSQQGAVNTGELFF.

The chain joins TRBV29-1 to TRBJ1-5; 7 nucleotides agree with TRBD1. The CDR3 extends over 16 amino acids. Germline CDR1 reads SQVTM; CDR2 reads ANQGSEA. The V gene end was trimmed by 4 bases and the J gene end by 0 bases; junction bases not matched to a gene: 9. The CDR3 sequence: CSVVGMTGSSNQPQHF. CDR3 DNA sequence: TGCAGCGTTGTGGGTATGACAGGGAGTAGCAATCAGCCCCAGCATTTT.

This clonotype was observed a few times. V gene TRBV18 combines with J gene TRBJ2-7; 8 bases match TRBD2. The ends lost 3 bases at V and 2 bases at J; junction bases unmatched: 9. The V gene's germline CDR1 is KGHSH and CDR2 LQKENI. CDR3 length: 16 residues. The CDR3 DNA follows: TGTGCCAGCTCACCGGGTGGGAGCGGGGGAACCTACGAGCAGTACTTC. This sequence encodes CASSPGGSGGTYEQYF.

The chain is built from TRBV20-1 and TRBJ2-3, with 10 bases that match TRBD2. V dropped 2 bases and J dropped 1; count of bases not matched to a gene: 0. CDR3 size: 14 residues. Germline values: CDR1 DFQATT, CDR2 SNEGSKA (reference sequence). The CDR3 DNA reads as TGCAGTGCTAGAAGCGGGGGGGGCACAGATACGCAGTATTTT. This gives the protein CSARSGGGTDTQYF.